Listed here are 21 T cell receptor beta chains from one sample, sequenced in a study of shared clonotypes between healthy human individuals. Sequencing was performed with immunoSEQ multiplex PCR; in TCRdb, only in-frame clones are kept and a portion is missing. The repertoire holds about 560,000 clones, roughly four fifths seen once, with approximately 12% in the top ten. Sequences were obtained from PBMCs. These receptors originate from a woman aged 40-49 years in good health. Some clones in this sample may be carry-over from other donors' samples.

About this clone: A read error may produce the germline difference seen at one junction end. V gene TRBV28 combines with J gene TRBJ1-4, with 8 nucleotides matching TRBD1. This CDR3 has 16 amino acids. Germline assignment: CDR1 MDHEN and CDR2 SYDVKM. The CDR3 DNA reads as TGTGCCAGTAGTTCCAGGGGGCGCGAAACTAATGAAAAACTGTTTTTT. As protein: CASSSRGRETNEKLFF. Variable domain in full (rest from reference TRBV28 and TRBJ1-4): DVKVTQSSRYLVKRTGEKVFLECVQDMDHENMFWYRQDPGLGLRLIYFSYDVKMKEKGDIPEGYSVSREKKERFSLILESASTNQTSMYLCASSSRGRETNEKLFFGSGTQLSVL.

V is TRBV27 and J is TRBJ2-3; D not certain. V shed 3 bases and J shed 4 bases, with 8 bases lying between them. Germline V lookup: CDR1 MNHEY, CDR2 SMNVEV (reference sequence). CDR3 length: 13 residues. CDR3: CASSFWASDTQYF. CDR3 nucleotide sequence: TGTGCCAGCAGTTTTTGGGCGTCAGATACGCAGTATTTT.

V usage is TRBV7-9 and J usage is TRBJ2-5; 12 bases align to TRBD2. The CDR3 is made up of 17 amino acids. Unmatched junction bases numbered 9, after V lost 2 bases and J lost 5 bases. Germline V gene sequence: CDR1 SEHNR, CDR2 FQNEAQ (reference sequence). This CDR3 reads CASSLRASGRAGETQYF. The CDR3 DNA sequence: TGTGCCAGCAGCTTACGGGCTAGCGGGAGGGCCGGGGAGACCCAGTACTTC.

DNA of the CDR3: TGTGCCAGTAGTATTTTGGGGGACAGGGGCACTGAAGCTTTCTTT. As protein: CASSILGDRGTEAFF. This chain joins TRBV19 and TRBJ1-1, with 10 bases lining up with TRBD1. In germline, CDR1 is LNHDA, CDR2 SQIVND (reference sequence). Trimming cost V 3 bases and J 4 bases; bases outside gene matches: 5. CDR3 length: 15 residues.

The CDR3 region is CASSLEDGRTQYF. CDR3 in DNA: TGTGCCAGCAGCTTAGAGGATGGGCGGACCCAGTACTTC. This chain connects TRBV7-6 to TRBJ2-5, with D unclear. The germline V gene has CDR1 SGHVS and CDR2 FNYEAQ. The CDR3 has 13 amino acids. With 1 base removed from V and 7 bases from J, the gap between germline ends came to 10 bases.

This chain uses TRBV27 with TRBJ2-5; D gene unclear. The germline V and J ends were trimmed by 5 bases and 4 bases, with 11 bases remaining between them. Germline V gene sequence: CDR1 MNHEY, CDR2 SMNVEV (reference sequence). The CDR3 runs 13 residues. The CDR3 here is CASSLDLGETQYF. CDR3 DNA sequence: TGTGCCAGCAGTCTAGATCTGGGAGAGACCCAGTACTTC.

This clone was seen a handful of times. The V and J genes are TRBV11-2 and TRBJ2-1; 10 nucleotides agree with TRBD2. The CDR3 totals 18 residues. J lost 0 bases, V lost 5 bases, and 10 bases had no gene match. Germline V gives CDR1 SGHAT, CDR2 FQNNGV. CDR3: CASSREPSGSRSYNEQFF. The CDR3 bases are TGTGCCAGCAGCCGAGAACCTAGCGGGAGCCGCTCCTACAATGAGCAGTTCTTC.

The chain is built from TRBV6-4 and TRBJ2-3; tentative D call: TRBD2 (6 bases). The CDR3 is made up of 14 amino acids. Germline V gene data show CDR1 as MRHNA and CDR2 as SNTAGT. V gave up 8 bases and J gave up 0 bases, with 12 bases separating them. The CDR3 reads CASGGGASTDTQYF. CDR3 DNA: TGTGCCAGCGGTGGCGGGGCTAGCACAGATACGCAGTATTTT.

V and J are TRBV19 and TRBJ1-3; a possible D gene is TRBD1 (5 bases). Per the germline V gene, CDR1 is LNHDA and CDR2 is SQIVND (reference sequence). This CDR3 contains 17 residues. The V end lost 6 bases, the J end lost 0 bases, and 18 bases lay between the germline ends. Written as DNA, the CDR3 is TGTGCCAGTAGCCTACGGAAGGGGCGCCTCTCTGGAAACACCATATATTTT. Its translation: CASSLRKGRLSGNTIYF.

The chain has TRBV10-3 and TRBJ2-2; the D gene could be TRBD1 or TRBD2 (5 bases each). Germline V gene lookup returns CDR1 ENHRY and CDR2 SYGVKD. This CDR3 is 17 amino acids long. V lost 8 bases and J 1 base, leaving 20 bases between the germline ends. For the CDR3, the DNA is TGTGCCATCTTCCGGTCGTGGTATGGGGGGAACACCGGGGAGCTGTTTTTT. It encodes CAIFRSWYGGNTGELFF.

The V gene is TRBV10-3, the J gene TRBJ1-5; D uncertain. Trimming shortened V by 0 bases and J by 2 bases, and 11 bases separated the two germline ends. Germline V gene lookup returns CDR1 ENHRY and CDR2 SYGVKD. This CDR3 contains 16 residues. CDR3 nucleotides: TGTGCCATCAGTGAGTCATTGGGCCTAGGCAATCAGCCCCAGCATTTT. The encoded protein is CAISESLGLGNQPQHF.

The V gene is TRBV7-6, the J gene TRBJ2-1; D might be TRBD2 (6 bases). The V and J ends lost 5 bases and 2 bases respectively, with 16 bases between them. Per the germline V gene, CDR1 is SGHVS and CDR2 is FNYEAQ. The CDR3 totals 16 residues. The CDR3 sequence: CASSAGSGGAYNEQFF. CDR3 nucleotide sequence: TGTGCCAGCAGCGCCGGGAGCGGAGGCGCCTACAATGAGCAGTTCTTC.

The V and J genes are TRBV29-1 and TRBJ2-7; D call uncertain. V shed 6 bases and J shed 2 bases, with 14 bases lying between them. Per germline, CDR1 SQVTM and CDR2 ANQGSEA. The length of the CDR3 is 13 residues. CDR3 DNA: TGCAGCGTCACGTTCAGTTTCACCTACGAGCAGTACTTC. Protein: CSVTFSFTYEQYF.

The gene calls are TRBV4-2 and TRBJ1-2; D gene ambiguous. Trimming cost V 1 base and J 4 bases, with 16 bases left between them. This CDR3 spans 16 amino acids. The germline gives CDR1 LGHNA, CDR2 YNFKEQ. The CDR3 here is CASSQALRQRAYGYTF. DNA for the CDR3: TGTGCCAGCAGCCAAGCCCTAAGGCAGAGGGCCTATGGCTACACCTTC.

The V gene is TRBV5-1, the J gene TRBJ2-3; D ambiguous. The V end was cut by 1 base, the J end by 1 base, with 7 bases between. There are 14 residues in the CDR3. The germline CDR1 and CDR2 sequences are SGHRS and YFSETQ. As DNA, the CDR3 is TGCGCCAGCAGCTTGCTCAGGCGCACAGATACGCAGTATTTT. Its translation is CASSLLRRTDTQYF.

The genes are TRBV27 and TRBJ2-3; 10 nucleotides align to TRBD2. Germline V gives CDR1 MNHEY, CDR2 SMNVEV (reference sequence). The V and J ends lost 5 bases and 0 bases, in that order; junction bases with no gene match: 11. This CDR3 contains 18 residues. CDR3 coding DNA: TGTGCCAGCAGTCCTTGGAAAACGACTAGCGGGAGCACAGATACGCAGTATTTT. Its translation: CASSPWKTTSGSTDTQYF.

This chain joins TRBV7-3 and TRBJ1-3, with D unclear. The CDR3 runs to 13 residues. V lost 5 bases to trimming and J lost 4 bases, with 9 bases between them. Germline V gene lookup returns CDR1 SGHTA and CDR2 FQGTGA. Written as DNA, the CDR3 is TGTGCCAGCAGCCCGTCGTGGGGAAACACCATATATTTT. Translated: CASSPSWGNTIYF.

CDR3 residues: CASSLETYSGNTIYF. DNA of the CDR3: TGTGCCAGCAGTTTAGAGACCTACTCTGGAAACACCATATATTTT. The chain joins TRBV28 to TRBJ1-3; unclear D gene. The CDR3 has 15 residues. Germline V gene lookup returns CDR1 MDHEN and CDR2 SYDVKM. The germline V and J ends were trimmed by 2 bases and 0 bases, with 8 bases remaining between them.

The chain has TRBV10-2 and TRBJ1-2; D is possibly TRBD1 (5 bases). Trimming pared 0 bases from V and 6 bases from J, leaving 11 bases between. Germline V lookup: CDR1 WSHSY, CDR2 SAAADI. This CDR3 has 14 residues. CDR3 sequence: CASSESARADGYTF. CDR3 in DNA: TGCGCCAGCAGTGAGTCGGCCAGGGCCGATGGCTACACCTTC.

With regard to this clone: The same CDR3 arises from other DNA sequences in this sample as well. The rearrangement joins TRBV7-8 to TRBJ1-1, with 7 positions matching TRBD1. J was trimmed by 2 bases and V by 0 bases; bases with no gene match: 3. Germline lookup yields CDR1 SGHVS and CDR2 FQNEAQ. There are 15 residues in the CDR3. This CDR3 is CASSLAGGGNTEAFF. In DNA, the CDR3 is TGTGCCAGCAGCTTAGCAGGGGGCGGCAACACTGAAGCTTTCTTT.

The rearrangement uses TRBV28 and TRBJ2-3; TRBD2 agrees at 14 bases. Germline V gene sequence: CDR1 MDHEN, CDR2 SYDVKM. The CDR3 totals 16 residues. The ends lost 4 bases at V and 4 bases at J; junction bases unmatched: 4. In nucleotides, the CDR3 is TGTGCCAGCAGTTCAGGACTAGCGGGAGGCGCAGATACGCAGTATTTT. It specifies CASSSGLAGGADTQYF.